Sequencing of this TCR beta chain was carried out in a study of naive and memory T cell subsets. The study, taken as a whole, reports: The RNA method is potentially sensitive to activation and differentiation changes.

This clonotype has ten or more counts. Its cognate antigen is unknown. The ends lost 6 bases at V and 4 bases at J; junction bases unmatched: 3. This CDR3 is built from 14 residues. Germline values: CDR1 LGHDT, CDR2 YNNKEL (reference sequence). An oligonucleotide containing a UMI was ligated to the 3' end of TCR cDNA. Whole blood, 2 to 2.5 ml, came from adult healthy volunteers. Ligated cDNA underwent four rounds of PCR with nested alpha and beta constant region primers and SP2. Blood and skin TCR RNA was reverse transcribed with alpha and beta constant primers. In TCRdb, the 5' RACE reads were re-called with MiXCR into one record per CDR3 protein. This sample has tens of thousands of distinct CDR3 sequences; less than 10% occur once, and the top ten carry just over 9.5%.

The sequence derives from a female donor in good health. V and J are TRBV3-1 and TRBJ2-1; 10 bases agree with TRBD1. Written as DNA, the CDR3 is TGTGCCAGCAGGGACAGGGGGTCGTACAATGAGCAGTTCTTC. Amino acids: CASRDRGSYNEQFF.